The 22 T cell receptor beta chains below come from one sample, sequenced in a study of blood T cell repertoires in COVID-19. Profiled with immunoSEQ multiplex PCR; TCRdb holds only in-frame clones, not every one. Here the sample spans under 250,000 clones, approximately 80% being singletons. Source material: peripheral blood. These receptors came from a man aged 80 or over with acute or convalescent COVID-19.

V is TRBV9 and J is TRBJ2-1; TRBD2 agrees at 11 bases. CDR3 length: 17 amino acids. Looked up from germline, CDR1 is SGDLS and CDR2 is YYNGEE. The ends lost 3 bases at V and 11 bases at J; junction bases unmatched: 16. The CDR3 protein is CASSAYSGRAFLPKQFF. The CDR3 nucleotides read TGTGCCAGCAGCGCATATAGCGGGAGGGCCTTTCTTCCAAAGCAGTTCTTC.

The chain carries TRBV7-9 and TRBJ1-5; D is uncertain. V gave up 0 bases and J gave up 5 bases, with 8 bases separating them. This CDR3 has 14 amino acids. Looked up from germline, CDR1 is SEHNR and CDR2 is FQNEAQ (reference sequence). In DNA form, the CDR3 reads TGTGCCAGCAGCTTAGCAGGTGGAGATCAGCCCCAGCATTTT. Amino acid sequence: CASSLAGGDQPQHF.

The chain couples TRBV19 to TRBJ2-7, with 11 bases aligning to TRBD1. Losses at the gene ends were 4 bases for V and 0 bases for J; bases not matched to a gene: 2. The CDR3 consists of 15 residues. The germline gives CDR1 LNHDA, CDR2 SQIVND (reference sequence). This CDR3 reads CASSNGQGASYEQYF. CDR3 in DNA: TGTGCCAGTAGTAATGGACAGGGGGCCTCCTACGAGCAGTACTTC.

This chain connects TRBV6-5 to TRBJ2-7; D perhaps matches TRBD1 (6 bases). Deletions cut 8 bases from V and 3 bases from J, with 17 bases between. CDR3 size: 14 residues. Germline lookup yields CDR1 MNHEY and CDR2 SVGAGI. The CDR3 region is CASGRDNEIYEQYF. The DNA of the CDR3 is TGTGCCAGCGGACGGGACAATGAAATCTACGAGCAGTACTTC.

This clone was counted only a few times. V is TRBV15 and J is TRBJ2-7; possibly TRBD1 for D (6 bases). The CDR3 consists of 16 residues. Trimming stripped 2 bases from V and 2 bases from J, with 16 bases between. The germline V gene has CDR1 LNHNV and CDR2 YYDKDF (reference sequence). The CDR3 coding sequence is TGTGCCACCAGCAGAATGGGAACGACAGGTACCTACGAGCAGTACTTC. It is translated as CATSRMGTTGTYEQYF.

V usage is TRBV5-1 and J usage is TRBJ2-1; maybe TRBD1 (5 bases). Germline V CDR1 and CDR2: SGHRS, YFSETQ. V lost 1 base, J lost 0 bases, and 8 bases lay in between. The CDR3 has 15 amino acids. The CDR3 loop reads CASSLTGASYNEQFF. The CDR3 coding sequence is TGCGCCAGCAGCTTGACAGGTGCCTCCTACAATGAGCAGTTCTTC. Full variable domain (outside the CDR3, taken from reference TRBV5-1 and TRBJ2-1): KAGVTQTPRYLIKTRGQQVTLSCSPISGHRSVSWYQQTPGQGLQFLFEYFSETQRNKGNFPGRFSGRQFSNSRSEMNVSTLELGDSALYLCASSLTGASYNEQFFGPGTRLTVL.

The gene calls are TRBV6-1 and TRBJ2-4, with 7 bases lining up with TRBD1. The CDR3 length is 17 residues. Losses at the gene ends were 2 bases for V and 1 base for J; bases not matched to a gene: 8. The germline V gene has CDR1 MNHNS and CDR2 SASEGT. DNA for the CDR3: TGTGCCAGCAGTGAAATCCCGACAGGGCGGGCCAAAAACATTCAGTACTTC. As protein: CASSEIPTGRAKNIQYF.

In DNA form, the CDR3 reads TGTGCCAGCAGCTTATCGTCAATGGGGGGGCCCTTCCGCACAGATACGCAGTATTTT. Residues: CASSLSSMGGPFRTDTQYF. The gene calls are TRBV7-9 and TRBJ2-3, with D possibly TRBD2 on 7 matching bases. V lost 2 bases and J 1 base, leaving 22 bases between the germline ends. The CDR3 is 19 amino acids. Germline V gene lookup returns CDR1 SEHNR and CDR2 FQNEAQ (reference sequence).

This chain uses TRBV2 with TRBJ2-1, with D tentatively TRBD2 (5 bases). V was clipped by 7 bases and J by 0 bases, with 10 bases between them. Germline V gene sequence: CDR1 SNHLY, CDR2 FYNNEI. The CDR3 has 14 amino acids. The CDR3, as DNA: TGTGCCAGCACCGGAGGATTCTCCTACAATGAGCAGTTCTTC. Protein sequence: CASTGGFSYNEQFF.

This chain links TRBV2 with TRBJ1-4; 8 bases fit TRBD1. Germline V lookup: CDR1 SNHLY, CDR2 FYNNEI. V lost 4 bases to trimming and J lost 3 bases; unmatched junction nucleotides: 4. CDR3 length equals 15 residues. Written as DNA, the CDR3 is TGTGCCAGCAGTGCCCTACAGGGGGCTAATGAAAAACTGTTTTTT. This codes for CASSALQGANEKLFF.

The J gene is TRBJ1-6, the V gene TRBV6-1; no clear D. The CDR3 spans 13 residues. From germline, CDR1 is MNHNS and CDR2 SASEGT. Trimming took off 2 bases at V and 7 bases at J, with 6 bases between the two ends. The CDR3, as DNA: TGTGCCAGCAGTGAATTGGAGAATTCACCCCTCCACTTT. Protein product: CASSELENSPLHF.

Here the CDR3 DNA reads TGTGCCAGCAGCTTACGACACCTCCAAGAGACCCAGTACTTC. Translation: CASSLRHLQETQYF. The V gene is TRBV7-3, the J gene TRBJ2-5; D remains ambiguous. This CDR3 contains 14 residues. Germline CDR1 and CDR2: SGHTA and FQGTGA. V was pared by 2 bases and J by 1 base, with 8 bases between.

This clone was observed a few times. V gene TRBV6-2 or TRBV6-3 combines with J gene TRBJ1-6; D gene unclear. Germline V gives CDR1 MNHEY, CDR2 SVGEGT. V was pared by 2 bases and J by 6 bases, with 11 bases between. The CDR3 has 15 residues. The chain's CDR3 is CASSYPGNGNSPLHF. The CDR3 coding sequence is TGTGCCAGCAGTTACCCCGGGAATGGTAATTCACCCCTCCACTTT.

This chain links TRBV29-1 with TRBJ1-2; D call uncertain. The length of the CDR3 is 10 residues. The germline V gene encodes CDR1 SQVTM and CDR2 ANQGSEA. Deletions cut 5 bases from V and 6 bases from J, with 7 bases between. The CDR3 nucleotides are TGCAGCGTTTGGGAGGATGGCTACACCTTC. Its translation: CSVWEDGYTF.

The chain has TRBV6-5 and TRBJ1-5; a weak D match, TRBD1 (5 bases). Germline lookup yields CDR1 MNHEY and CDR2 SVGAGI. The CDR3 is 14 residues long. The V end lost 6 bases, the J end lost 7 bases, and 16 bases lay between the germline ends. The CDR3 loop is CASSPTGAKQPQHF. The CDR3 DNA reads as TGTGCCAGCAGCCCCACAGGAGCGAAACAGCCCCAGCATTTT.

V gene TRBV11-2 combines with J gene TRBJ1-2; tentative D call: TRBD1 (5 bases). Per germline, CDR1 SGHAT and CDR2 FQNNGV. This CDR3 has 14 amino acids. Trimming removed 5 bases from V and 2 bases from J, with 12 bases in between. The CDR3 DNA reads as TGTGCCAGCAGCGGGGGAGGGGAAAACTATGGCTACACCTTC. It is translated as CASSGGGENYGYTF.

The CDR3 bases are TGTGCCAGCAGCTTGGACTACATCACGAACACCGGGGAGCTGTTTTTT. The encoded protein is CASSLDYITNTGELFF. V usage is TRBV5-8 and J usage is TRBJ2-2; D not certain. Deletions cut 0 bases from V and 0 bases from J, with 9 bases between. Germline V gene sequence: CDR1 SGHTS, CDR2 YDEGEE. The CDR3 is 16 amino acids.

V is TRBV7-8 and J is TRBJ2-7, with 11 bases aligning to TRBD1. There are 15 residues in the CDR3. The V gene's germline CDR1 is SGHVS and CDR2 FQNEAQ. With 5 bases clipped from V and 6 bases from J, the junction kept 9 bases outside the gene matches. DNA for the CDR3: TGTGCCAGCAGCCCATCTAGGACAGGGGGCGCCGAGCAGTACTTC. This codes for CASSPSRTGGAEQYF.

The J gene is TRBJ1-5, the V gene TRBV2, with 9 bases identical to TRBD1. J was trimmed by 0 bases and V by 5 bases; bases with no gene match: 5. Germline CDR1 is SNHLY and CDR2 is FYNNEI. The CDR3 has 16 residues. CDR3 in amino acids: CASSRGTGNSNQPQHF. The CDR3 DNA reads TGTGCCAGCAGTCGCGGGACAGGGAATAGCAATCAGCCCCAGCATTTT.

The V and J genes are TRBV5-1 and TRBJ1-1, with TRBD1 matching 9 bases. Trimming at V came to 3 bases and at J to 1 base, leaving 4 bases not matched to a gene. In germline, CDR1 is SGHRS, CDR2 YFSETQ. The CDR3 is 15 residues long. The chain's CDR3 is CASSSHRGQNTEAFF. The CDR3, as DNA: TGCGCCAGCAGCTCACACAGGGGGCAGAACACTGAAGCTTTCTTT. Together with reference TRBV5-1 and TRBJ1-1, the CDR3 gives the full variable domain: KAGVTQTPRYLIKTRGQQVTLSCSPISGHRSVSWYQQTPGQGLQFLFEYFSETQRNKGNFPGRFSGRQFSNSRSEMNVSTLELGDSALYLCASSSHRGQNTEAFFGQGTRLTVV.

The chain is built from TRBV5-4 and TRBJ1-3; possible D gene TRBD1, 6 bases. Looked up from germline, CDR1 is SGHNT and CDR2 is YYREEE (reference sequence). V lost 2 bases, J lost 4 bases, and 16 bases lay in between. This CDR3 comprises 16 residues. This CDR3 reads CASSFDSGTTGNTIYF. In DNA, the CDR3 is TGTGCCAGCAGCTTCGACTCCGGGACAACAGGAAACACCATATATTTT.

The chain joins TRBV30 to TRBJ2-3, with 10 bases that match TRBD2. This CDR3 contains 18 residues. V shed 2 bases and J 2 bases; nucleotides not matched to a gene: 13. The V gene's germline CDR1 is GTSNPN and CDR2 SVGIG (reference sequence). The CDR3 loop reads CAWSPQWASGSPTDTQYF. Written as DNA, the CDR3 is TGTGCCTGGAGTCCCCAGTGGGCTAGCGGGAGTCCCACAGATACGCAGTATTTT.